This is a list of T cell receptor beta chains from one sample in a study of blood T cell repertoires in COVID-19. Repertoires were generated with immunoSEQ multiplex PCR, while TCRdb's copy carries only in-frame clones and drops some. The table records more than 95,000 clones, 84% of them present only once. Sequenced input: peripheral blood. These receptors were taken from a man in his sixties with acute or convalescent COVID-19. Each CDR3 is given with its conserved first and last residue. The D gene is left open where the match is weak. Where a row states a size, it is once, few, many or the class of an expanded clone; other rows omit it.

d_gene,v_gene,j_gene,abundance,CDR3aa,CDR3nt
TRBD1,TRBV2,TRBJ2-7,few,CASKGQGDLLEQYF,TGTGCCAGCAAAGGACAGGGGGACCTCCTCGAGCAGTACTTC
NA,TRBV10-3,TRBJ2-7,NA,CAISYGQTYEQYF,TGTGCCATCAGTTATGGACAGACCTACGAGCAGTACTTC
TRBD1,TRBV5-1,TRBJ2-2,NA,CASRGQDTGELFF,TGCGCCAGCAGGGGACAGGACACCGGGGAGCTGTTTTTT
TRBD1,TRBV5-1,TRBJ1-1,NA,CASTTGGRFTEAFF,TGCGCCAGCACCACAGGGGGGCGGTTCACTGAAGCTTTCTTT
TRBD2,TRBV3-1/TRBV3-2,TRBJ2-3,NA,CASSPTSGSTDTQYF,TGTGCCAGCAGCCCGACTAGCGGGAGTACAGATACGCAGTATTTT
NA,TRBV4-1,TRBJ1-3,NA,CASSQDQGFSSGNTIYF,TGCGCCAGCAGCCAAGATCAGGGTTTTAGCTCTGGAAACACCATATATTTT
TRBD2,TRBV3-1/TRBV3-2,TRBJ2-5,NA,CASSHPVVAGRETQYF,TGTGCCAGCAGCCATCCCGTGGTAGCGGGACGGGAGACCCAGTACTTC
NA,TRBV6-5,TRBJ1-1,NA,CASSRKGDTEAFF,TGTGCCAGCAGTCGTAAGGGGGACACTGAAGCTTTCTTT
TRBD2,TRBV5-4,TRBJ2-1,NA,CASSSTTSGSLHEQFF,TGTGCCAGCAGCTCGACGACTAGCGGGAGCTTACATGAGCAGTTCTTC
NA,TRBV3-1/TRBV3-2,TRBJ2-1,NA,CASSPTGTYNEQFF,TGTGCCAGCAGTCCCACCGGGACCTACAATGAGCAGTTCTTC
TRBD1,TRBV6-5,TRBJ1-2,NA,CASLSGTAGYTF,TGTGCCAGCCTTTCTGGGACAGCCGGCTACACCTTC
NA,TRBV11-1,TRBJ1-1,NA,CASSHTQGGTEAFF,TGTGCCAGCAGCCATACACAAGGAGGCACTGAAGCTTTCTTT
NA,TRBV30,TRBJ1-2,NA,CAWEMGAIGGYTF,TGTGCCTGGGAAATGGGGGCGATCGGTGGCTACACCTTC
NA,TRBV11-2,TRBJ1-3,NA,CASSLAGSGNTIYF,TGTGCCAGCAGCTTAGCAGGTTCTGGAAACACCATATATTTT
TRBD2,TRBV10-1,TRBJ2-3,NA,CASSAGTSGSTDTQYF,TGCGCCAGCAGTGCCGGGACTAGCGGAAGCACAGATACGCAGTATTTT
NA,TRBV21-1,TRBJ1-5,NA,CASTPLGQLRKGNQPQHF,TGTGCCAGCACCCCCCTTGGACAGCTAAGGAAGGGCAATCAGCCCCAGCATTTT
TRBD1,TRBV10-3,TRBJ1-1,NA,CAISEFRGQGETEAFF,TGTGCCATCAGTGAGTTTCGCGGACAGGGAGAAACTGAAGCTTTCTTT
TRBD1,TRBV5-1,TRBJ1-5,NA,CASSETGYSNQPQHF,TGCGCCAGCAGCGAGACAGGGTATAGCAATCAGCCCCAGCATTTT
NA,TRBV5-1,TRBJ2-2,NA,CASSLGLDTGELFF,TGCGCCAGCAGCTTGGGACTAGACACCGGGGAGCTGTTTTTT
NA,TRBV9,TRBJ2-3,NA,CASSVVSGSDTQYF,TGTGCCAGCAGCGTAGTATCAGGGTCAGATACGCAGTATTTT
TRBD2,TRBV18,TRBJ2-5,NA,CASSPPATGGETQYF,TGTGCCAGCTCACCTCCAGCTACGGGAGGGGAGACCCAGTACTTC
TRBD2,TRBV5-4,TRBJ2-3,NA,CASRGTSGEDTQYF,TGTGCCAGCAGGGGGACTAGCGGGGAAGATACGCAGTATTTT
NA,TRBV5-5,TRBJ1-6,NA,CASSLGQARNSPLHF,TGTGCCAGCAGCTTGGGACAGGCGAGGAATTCACCCCTCCACTTT
TRBD1,TRBV15,TRBJ2-3,once,CATSRKGTALTSTDTQYF,TGTGCCACCAGCAGAAAAGGGACAGCCTTAACTAGCACAGATACGCAGTATTTT